This passage covers 32 T cell receptor beta chains from one sample sequenced in a study of OX40 agonist ivuxolimab in advanced cancers. Some clones are missing from TCRdb's copy, which holds only in-frame ones; the method was immunoSEQ multiplex PCR. The sample has fewer than 90,000 clones, 85% to 90% seen once. The source was CD4+ or CD8+ T cells sorted from blood, collected in a trial of the OX40 agonist ivuxolimab. The receptor set was obtained from an adult with an advanced solid tumor such as melanoma, head and neck, liver or kidney cancer.

The CDR3 region has the DNA TGTGCCACACACACCGGGGAGCTGTTTTTT. Translation: CATHTGELFF. The V gene is TRBV6-4, the J gene TRBJ2-2, with D unclear. Trimming left V 10 bases short and J 3 bases short, with 3 bases between. Germline-derived CDR1 and CDR2 are MRHNA and SNTAGT. The CDR3 totals 10 residues.

With respect to this clone: Mismatch with germline at one junction end may stem from a read error. Other nucleotide sequences from this sample produce the same CDR3. The chain combines TRBV2 with TRBJ2-3; a weak D match, TRBD2 (5 bases). This CDR3 has 12 amino acids. Germline assignment: CDR1 SNHLY and CDR2 FYNNEI. The CDR3 spells CASRERADTQYF. CDR3 in DNA: TGCGCCAGCCGGGAAAGGGCAGATACGCAGTATTTT.

The chain links TRBV4-3 to TRBJ1-2; D gene unclear. Deletions cut 4 bases from V and 4 bases from J, with 10 bases between. The germline V gene encodes CDR1 LGHNA and CDR2 YSLEER. CDR3 length equals 13 residues. CDR3 sequence (DNA): TGCGCCAGCAGCCTTATACAATTCTATGGCTACACCTTC. It encodes CASSLIQFYGYTF.

Only one count was recorded for this clone. The J gene is TRBJ2-7, the V gene TRBV27; a possible D gene is TRBD1 (6 bases). The V end lost 4 bases, the J end lost 6 bases, and 16 bases lay between the germline ends. Germline-derived CDR1 and CDR2 are MNHEY and SMNVEV (reference sequence). This CDR3 has 14 amino acids. CDR3 in amino acids: CASSWYGQTTEQYF. The CDR3 DNA follows: TGTGCCAGCAGTTGGTACGGACAGACCACCGAGCAGTACTTC.

Concerning this clone: In the same sample, other DNA sequences code for this CDR3. The chain is built from TRBV7-2 and TRBJ2-5; 9 bases agree with TRBD1. Trimming cost V 5 bases and J 5 bases; bases outside gene matches: 3. The CDR3 covers 13 residues. Germline values: CDR1 SGHTA, CDR2 FQGNSA. The CDR3 loop reads CASSRDRGETQYF. CDR3 bases: TGTGCCAGCAGCCGTGACAGGGGGGAGACCCAGTACTTC.

DNA of the CDR3: TGCGCCAGCAGCCAAGATACAGGTTTCTACGAGCAGTACTTC. Its protein product is CASSQDTGFYEQYF. The rearrangement links TRBV4-1 to TRBJ2-7; tentative D call: TRBD1 (5 bases). The V and J ends lost 0 bases and 3 bases respectively, with 9 bases between them. Germline V gene data show CDR1 as MGHRA and CDR2 as YSYEKL. This CDR3 has 14 residues.

This clone was seen a single time. The V gene is TRBV7-2, the J gene TRBJ2-7; D call uncertain. Germline V lookup: CDR1 SGHTA, CDR2 FQGNSA. The V gene lost 1 base and the J gene lost 0 bases, with 10 bases spanning the gap. The CDR3 has 15 amino acids. Here the CDR3 DNA reads TGTGCCAGCAGCTTAGAGTGGGGTAGCTCCTACGAGCAGTACTTC. It is translated as CASSLEWGSSYEQYF.

The chain recombines TRBV19 with TRBJ2-5, with 10 bases that match TRBD2. The ends lost 1 base at V and 4 bases at J; junction bases unmatched: 12. Germline CDR1 LNHDA, CDR2 SQIVND (reference sequence). This CDR3 comprises 18 residues. The CDR3 DNA follows: TGTGCCAGTAGTATAGCGGCTAGCGGGAGCGGGGGTAGAGAGACCCAGTACTTC. Translation gives CASSIAASGSGGRETQYF.

The rearrangement uses TRBV11-3 and TRBJ2-7, with D perhaps being TRBD1 or TRBD2 (5 bases each). Germline assignment: CDR1 SGHNT and CDR2 YENEEA. The CDR3 contains 14 residues. V gave up 2 bases and J gave up 7 bases, with 15 bases separating them. The CDR3 region has the DNA TGTGCCAGCAGCTTACGGGGCGATAAGGGGGAGCAGTACTTC. Its protein product is CASSLRGDKGEQYF.

This chain uses TRBV11-3 with TRBJ2-2; D call uncertain. The CDR3 is 13 amino acids. The germline gives CDR1 SGHNT, CDR2 YENEEA. V shed 6 bases and J shed 7 bases, with 12 bases lying between them. CDR3 nucleotide sequence: TGTGCCAGCAGGGTGACTGCCGGCGGGGAGCTGTTTTTT. This codes for CASRVTAGGELFF. Combining the CDR3 with reference TRBV11-3 and TRBJ2-2 gives the whole variable domain EAGVVQSPRYKIIEKKQPVAFWCNPISGHNTLYWYLQNLGQGPELLIRYENEEAVDDSQLPKDRFSAERLKGVDSTLKIQPAELGDSAVYLCASRVTAGGELFFGEGSRLTVL.

The V and J genes are TRBV23-1 and TRBJ2-3; 10 bases align to TRBD2. TRBV23-1 is flagged as an ORF with uncertain function. The CDR3 loop spans 16 amino acids. The V segment lost 2 bases and the J segment 5 bases; nucleotides outside the gene matches: 7. The CDR3 reads CASSQPRKREGDTQYF. As DNA, the CDR3 is TGCGCCAGCAGTCAACCAAGGAAGCGGGAGGGAGATACGCAGTATTTT.

V is TRBV16 and J is TRBJ2-1; the match to TRBD2 covers 7 bases. The germline V gene has CDR1 KGHSY and CDR2 FQNENV. The CDR3 contains 15 residues. The junction had 6 bases not matched to a gene; V was cut back by 4 bases and J by 3 bases. CDR3 loop: CASSRERDYYNEQFF. The CDR3 nucleotides are TGTGCCAGCAGCCGAGAGCGGGACTACTACAATGAGCAGTTCTTC. Based on the CDR3 plus reference TRBV16 and TRBJ2-1, the full variable domain is GEEVAQTPKHLVRGEGQKAKLYCAPIKGHSYVFWYQQVLKNEFKFLISFQNENVFDETGMPKERFSAKCLPNSPCSLEIQATKLEDSAVYFCASSRERDYYNEQFFGPGTRLTVL.

V and J are TRBV7-3 and TRBJ2-5; D is possibly TRBD1 (7 bases). The germline V gene encodes CDR1 SGHTA and CDR2 FQGTGA. The V end lost 2 bases, the J end lost 3 bases, and 13 bases lay between the germline ends. The CDR3 has 15 residues. The CDR3 DNA reads TGTGCCAGCAGCTTACGCGGCAGGGGGGAAGAGACCCAGTACTTC. Its translation: CASSLRGRGEETQYF.

This clone appeared once. The chain joins TRBV7-2 to TRBJ2-7; 14 nucleotides align to TRBD2. Germline trimming cut 5 bases from V and 7 bases from J; bases unmatched to any gene: 7. CDR3 length: 15 residues. From germline, CDR1 is SGHTA and CDR2 FQGNSA. CDR3: CASSRGLAGVGEQYF. CDR3 coding DNA: TGTGCCAGCAGCCGGGGACTAGCGGGAGTCGGGGAGCAGTACTTC. Full variable domain (missing parts from reference TRBV7-2 and TRBJ2-7): GAGVSQSPSNKVTEKGKDVELRCDPISGHTALYWYRQSLGQGLEFLIYFQGNSAPDKSGLPSDRFSAERTGGSVSTLTIQRTQQEDSAVYLCASSRGLAGVGEQYFGPGTRLTVT.

The chain joins TRBV9 to TRBJ2-1; 13 bases fit TRBD2. The CDR3 is 16 amino acids. The J segment lost 7 bases and the V segment lost 4 bases, leaving 8 bases of the junction unmatched. Germline CDR1 reads SGDLS; CDR2 reads YYNGEE. CDR3 nucleotide sequence: TGTGCCAGCAGCCCCCGGACTAGCGGGAGAAAAAATGAGCAGTTCTTC. Amino acids: CASSPRTSGRKNEQFF.

The rearrangement uses TRBV2 and TRBJ2-3; D ambiguous. With 3 bases removed from V and 7 bases from J, the gap between germline ends came to 11 bases. The CDR3 is made up of 13 amino acids. Per the germline V gene, CDR1 is SNHLY and CDR2 is FYNNEI. Here the CDR3 reads CASSDQASNTQYF. The CDR3 DNA sequence: TGTGCCAGCAGTGACCAAGCCTCCAATACGCAGTATTTT. The entire variable domain, with the rest obtained from reference TRBV2 and TRBJ2-3, is as follows: EPEVTQTPSHQVTQMGQEVILRCVPISNHLYFYWYRQILGQKVEFLVSFYNNEISEKSEIFDDQFSVERPDGSNFTLKIRSTKLEDSAMYFCASSDQASNTQYFGPGTRLTVL.

The genes are TRBV21-1 and TRBJ2-3; the table calls TRBD2, which could not be checked here. TRBV21-1 corresponds to a pseudogene. The CDR3 has 22 amino acids. The CDR3 loop is CASSETPLVGRPRHAPTDTQYF. CDR3 sequence (DNA): TGTGCCAGCAGCGAAACCCCCCTAGTCGGGAGGCCAAGGCATGCACCCACAGATACGCAGTATTTT.

The chain uses TRBV5-1 and TRBJ2-3, with a tentative D call TRBD2 (5 bases). This CDR3 comprises 14 residues. The germline gives CDR1 SGHRS, CDR2 YFSETQ. The ends were cut back, 4 bases at V and 0 bases at J, with 9 bases in the middle. The CDR3 loop reads CASSTRSSTDTQYF. The CDR3, as DNA: TGCGCCAGCAGCACTAGAAGTAGCACAGATACGCAGTATTTT.

The CDR3 bases are TGTGCCAGCAGCTTGGGAACATACACCGGGGAGCTGTTTTTT. It encodes CASSLGTYTGELFF. The chain employs TRBV5-4 and TRBJ2-2; D not certain. The V gene lost 0 bases and the J gene lost 3 bases, with 6 bases spanning the gap. The CDR3 spans 14 residues. Per the germline V gene, CDR1 is SGHNT and CDR2 is YYREEE (reference sequence).

V is TRBV5-1 and J is TRBJ1-5, with TRBD1 matching 8 bases. CDR1 is SGHRS and CDR2 is YFSETQ in the germline V gene. V shed 0 bases, J shed 4 bases, and the junction held 0 bases outside the gene matches. The CDR3 loop spans 14 amino acids. CDR3 residues: CASSLGTGNQPQHF. For the CDR3, the DNA is TGCGCCAGCAGCTTGGGGACAGGGAATCAGCCCCAGCATTTT.

This chain connects TRBV27 to TRBJ2-5; D is undetermined. The CDR3 spans 13 residues. From germline, CDR1 is MNHEY and CDR2 SMNVEV (reference sequence). The ends were cut back, 6 bases at V and 1 base at J, with 9 bases in the middle. Here the CDR3 DNA reads TGTGCCAGCAGCTACAGATTCCAAGAGACCCAGTACTTC. It yields the protein CASSYRFQETQYF.

The chain employs TRBV7-9 and TRBJ1-2; D is unresolved. V lost 2 bases to trimming and J lost 3 bases, with 16 bases between them. There are 16 residues in the CDR3. The germline V gene encodes CDR1 SEHNR and CDR2 FQNEAQ (reference sequence). The CDR3 loop is CASSLRDAGGHYGYTF. For the CDR3, the DNA is TGTGCCAGCAGCTTACGTGACGCCGGCGGTCACTATGGCTACACCTTC.

The chain couples TRBV2 to TRBJ2-7; 7 bases align to TRBD2. Germline V lookup: CDR1 SNHLY, CDR2 FYNNEI. The CDR3 runs to 15 residues. J was trimmed by 0 bases and V by 8 bases; bases with no gene match: 10. The CDR3 DNA reads as TGTGCCAGCCGACGTCGGCGGGAGCTCTCCTACGAGCAGTACTTC. Its protein is CASRRRRELSYEQYF.

The chain has TRBV7-9 and TRBJ2-2, with a tentative D call TRBD2 (5 bases). Looked up from germline, CDR1 is SEHNR and CDR2 is FQNEAQ (reference sequence). CDR3 size: 15 residues. Trimming cost V 5 bases and J 4 bases, with 14 bases left between them. CDR3 in amino acids: CASSHNRDVTGELFF. Here the CDR3 DNA reads TGTGCCAGCAGCCACAACCGGGATGTCACCGGGGAGCTGTTTTTT.

The chain combines TRBV7-2 with TRBJ2-1, with 9 bases identical to TRBD2. CDR3 size: 15 residues. Per germline, CDR1 SGHTA and CDR2 FQGNSA. Trimming took 5 bases from V and 8 from J; bases not matched to a gene: 10. CDR3 sequence (DNA): TGTGCCAGCAGCGGTAGCGGGAGTCGTGTCGATGAGCAGTTCTTC. This translates into CASSGSGSRVDEQFF.

The J gene is TRBJ2-2, the V gene TRBV12-5, with 7 bases lining up with TRBD1. Germline lookup yields CDR1 LGHNT and CDR2 FRNRAP. The CDR3 runs 15 residues. V lost 0 bases to trimming and J lost 4 bases; unmatched junction nucleotides: 2. Here the CDR3 reads CASGLVSGGTGELFF. The DNA of the CDR3 is TGTGCTAGTGGTTTGGTCTCAGGGGGCACCGGGGAGCTGTTTTTT.

This clone was detected only once. V usage is TRBV27 and J usage is TRBJ2-3; the match to TRBD2 covers 7 bases. The CDR3 covers 14 residues. In germline, CDR1 is MNHEY, CDR2 SMNVEV (reference sequence). J lost 5 bases, V lost 4 bases, and 6 bases had no gene match. The CDR3 coding sequence is TGTGCCAGCAGTTCCCTCAGGGAGGGAGATACGCAGTATTTT. Its translation: CASSSLREGDTQYF.

The chain has TRBV7-2 and TRBJ2-5; tentatively, D is TRBD1 (6 bases). The length of the CDR3 is 16 residues. CDR1 SGHTA and CDR2 FQGNSA come from the germline V gene. V shed 5 bases and J shed 4 bases, with 20 bases lying between them. The CDR3 is CASSIVVSGGGETQYF. The CDR3 region has the DNA TGTGCCAGCAGCATAGTTGTTTCTGGGGGCGGAGAGACCCAGTACTTC.

The chain links TRBV28 to TRBJ1-2; tentative D call: TRBD1 (6 bases). V was pared by 6 bases and J by 3 bases, with 17 bases between. The germline gives CDR1 MDHEN, CDR2 SYDVKM. CDR3 length: 15 amino acids. The CDR3 reads CASSRGGGGDYGYTF. In nucleotides, the CDR3 is TGTGCCAGCAGCCGCGGTGGAGGGGGGGACTATGGCTACACCTTC.

A few counts support this clone. The rearrangement uses TRBV6-6 and TRBJ2-1, with TRBD1 identical over 9 bases. This CDR3 region has 15 residues. Germline trimming cut 5 bases from V and 11 bases from J; bases unmatched to any gene: 13. Germline V CDR1 and CDR2: MNHNY, SVGAGI (reference sequence). The CDR3 nucleotides are TGTGCCAGCAGTAATGGACAGGGGAATCGTCTTAAGCAGTTCTTC. It translates to CASSNGQGNRLKQFF.

The V and J genes are TRBV6-5 and TRBJ2-1; 10 bases agree with TRBD2. The V gene end was trimmed by 5 bases and the J gene end by 8 bases; junction bases not matched to a gene: 9. Per the germline V gene, CDR1 is MNHEY and CDR2 is SVGAGI. CDR3 length equals 15 residues. DNA for the CDR3: TGTGCCAGCAGTCAAGTAGCGGGAGGCATACATGAGCAGTTCTTC. Encoded protein: CASSQVAGGIHEQFF.

CDR3 sequence (DNA): TGCGCCAGCAGCTTGGTTTTACAGGCGCACCAAGAGACCCAGTACTTC. The encoded protein is CASSLVLQAHQETQYF. The rearrangement uses TRBV5-1 and TRBJ2-5; TRBD1 might be the D (5 bases). The germline V gene has CDR1 SGHRS and CDR2 YFSETQ. The CDR3 has 16 residues. V was pared by 0 bases and J by 0 bases, with 12 bases between.